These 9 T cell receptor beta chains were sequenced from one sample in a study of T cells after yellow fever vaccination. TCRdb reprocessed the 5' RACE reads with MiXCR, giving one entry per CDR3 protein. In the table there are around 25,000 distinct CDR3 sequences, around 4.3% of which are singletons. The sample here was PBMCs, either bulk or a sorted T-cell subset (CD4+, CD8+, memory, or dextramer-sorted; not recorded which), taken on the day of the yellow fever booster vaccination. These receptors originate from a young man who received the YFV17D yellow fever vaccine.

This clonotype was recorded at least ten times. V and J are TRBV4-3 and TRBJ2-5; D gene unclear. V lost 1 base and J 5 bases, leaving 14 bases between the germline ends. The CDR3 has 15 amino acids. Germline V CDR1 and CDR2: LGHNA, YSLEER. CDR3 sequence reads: CASSQGTQMRETQYF. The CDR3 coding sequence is TGCGCCAGCAGCCAAGGGACCCAAATGAGGGAGACCCAGTACTTC.

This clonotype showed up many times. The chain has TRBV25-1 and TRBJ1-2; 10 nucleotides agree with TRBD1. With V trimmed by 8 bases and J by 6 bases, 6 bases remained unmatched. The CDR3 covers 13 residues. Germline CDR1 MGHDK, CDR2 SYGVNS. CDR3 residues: CASQTGGGHGYTF. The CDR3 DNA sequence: TGTGCCAGCCAGACAGGGGGCGGTCATGGCTACACCTTC.

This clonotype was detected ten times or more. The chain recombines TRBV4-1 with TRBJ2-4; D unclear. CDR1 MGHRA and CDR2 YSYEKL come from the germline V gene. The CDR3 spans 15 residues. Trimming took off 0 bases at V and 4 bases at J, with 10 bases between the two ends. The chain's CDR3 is CASSQDGWDKNIQYF. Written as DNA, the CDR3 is TGCGCCAGCAGCCAAGACGGGTGGGATAAAAACATTCAGTACTTC.

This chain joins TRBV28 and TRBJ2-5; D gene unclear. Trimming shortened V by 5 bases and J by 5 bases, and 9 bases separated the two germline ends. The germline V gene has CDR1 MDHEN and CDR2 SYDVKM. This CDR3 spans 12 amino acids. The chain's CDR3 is CASSLRLETQYF. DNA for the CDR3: TGTGCCAGCAGTCTCCGATTGGAGACCCAGTACTTC.

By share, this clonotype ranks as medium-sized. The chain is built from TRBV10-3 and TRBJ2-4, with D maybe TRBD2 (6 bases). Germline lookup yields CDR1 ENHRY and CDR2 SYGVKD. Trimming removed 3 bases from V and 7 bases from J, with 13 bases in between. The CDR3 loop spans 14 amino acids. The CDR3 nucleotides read TGTGCCATCAGTGATGGGGCCAGCGGGAACATTCAGTACTTC. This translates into CAISDGASGNIQYF.

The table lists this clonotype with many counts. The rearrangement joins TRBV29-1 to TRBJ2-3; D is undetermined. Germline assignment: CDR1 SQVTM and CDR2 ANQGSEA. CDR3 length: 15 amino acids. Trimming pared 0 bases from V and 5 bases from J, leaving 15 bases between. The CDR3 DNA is TGCAGCGTTGAAGATCATGGGTCATTAAGAGATACGCAGTATTTT. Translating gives CSVEDHGSLRDTQYF.

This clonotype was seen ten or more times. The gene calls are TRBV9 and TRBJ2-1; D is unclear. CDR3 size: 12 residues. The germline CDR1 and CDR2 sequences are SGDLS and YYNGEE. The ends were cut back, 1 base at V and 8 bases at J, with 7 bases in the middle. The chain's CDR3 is CASSVQWDEQFF. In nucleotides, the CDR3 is TGTGCCAGCAGCGTACAATGGGATGAGCAGTTCTTC.

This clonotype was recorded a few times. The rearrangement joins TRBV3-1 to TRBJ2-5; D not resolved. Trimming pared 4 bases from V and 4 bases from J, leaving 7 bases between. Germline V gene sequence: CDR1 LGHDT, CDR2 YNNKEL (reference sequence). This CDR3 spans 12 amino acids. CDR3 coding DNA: TGTGCCAGCAGCCCCCTCGGAGAGACCCAGTACTTC. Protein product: CASSPLGETQYF.

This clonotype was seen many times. This CDR3 reads CASSRTGGGGDTQYF. Written as DNA, the CDR3 is TGTGCCAGCAGCCGAACGGGGGGCGGAGGAGATACGCAGTATTTT. The rearrangement joins TRBV7-2 to TRBJ2-3, with a possible D match to TRBD2 (7 bases). The CDR3 sequence is 15 residues long. Trimming removed 5 bases from V and 5 bases from J, with 17 bases in between. Germline loops: CDR1 SGHTA, CDR2 FQGNSA.